This T cell receptor (beta chain) was documented in a study of blood T cell repertoires in COVID-19. Across the whole study: Material from acute and convalescent COVID-19 was sourced from the United States, Italy and Spain. PBMCs, B-cell-depleted T cells, or T cells were the source of the cDNA or gDNA that made up the material.

As processed by the authors: From reference gene primer amplification, estimates of nucleated cell counts were derived. The method was immunoSEQ multiplex PCR; TCRdb's version includes in-frame clones alone and lacks a portion of them. That table furnishes V, J and clone size, whereas the DNA furnished D and trimming. The sample records 91,000 or so clones, 85% to 90% being singletons. Per germline, CDR1 SEHNR and CDR2 FQNEAQ (reference sequence). Between the trimmed V and J ends, which lost 5 bases and 0 bases, there was a span of 10 bases. The CDR3 length is 14 residues. This receptor was identified in an older woman in a cohort sampled during active or convalescent COVID-19. Sequenced material: peripheral blood. The chain uses TRBV7-9 and TRBJ1-1; maybe TRBD1 (6 bases). The CDR3 loop is CASSPDRMNTEAFF. CDR3 bases: TGTGCCAGCAGCCCGGACAGAATGAACACTGAAGCTTTCTTT.